This record covers a single TCR beta chain. Antigen specificity is unknown. This sample stems from a study of cytotoxic CD8 clonotypes in ibrutinib-treated CLL. This CDR3 region has 14 residues. Trimming left V 1 base short and J 10 bases short, with 11 bases between. Per germline, CDR1 SGHAT and CDR2 FQNNGV. Study results and limitations: Baseline levels were approached again at progression, after clonality had risen at ibrutinib response.

Clones were sequenced by immunoSEQ multiplex PCR, and TCRdb holds only the in-frame ones, with some missing. The repertoire holds 250,000 to 350,000 clones, approximately 76% seen once, with about 5.3% in the top ten. Sequenced here: PBMCs, sampled at disease progression, from a patient treated with ibrutinib. The receptor's source is a human donor with chronic lymphocytic leukemia. The rearrangement uses TRBV11-2 and TRBJ1-6, with D possibly matching TRBD1 (5 bases). Here the CDR3 reads CASSLGGFRSPLHF. The CDR3 DNA is TGTGCCAGCAGCTTAGGGGGGTTTCGATCACCCCTCCACTTT.